This TCR beta chain was found in a study of cytomegalovirus exposure and HLA in healthy donors. General study points: There were 150 or so TCR beta chains listed as cytomegalovirus-associated. CMV serostatus alone was available as immune exposure information.

Regarding this clone: Its specificity is not known.

Trimming pared 3 bases from V and 3 bases from J, leaving 8 bases between. CDR1 and CDR2 (germline): SEHNR, FQNEAQ (reference sequence). The CDR3 is 14 residues long. Vbeta (60) and Jbeta (13) primers were used in the PCR. Libraries were prepared by immunoSEQ multiplex PCR; TCRdb keeps only in-frame clonotypes and omits some of them. The table records 100,000 to 150,000 clones, around 80% of them present only once. The origin of this receptor is a man younger than 45 in good health and CMV-seronegative. J is TRBJ1-4 and V is TRBV7-9; D remains ambiguous. Material for sequencing was PBMCs. The CDR3 protein is CASSLATANEKLFF. The CDR3 nucleotides read TGTGCCAGCAGCTTGGCAACAGCTAATGAAAAACTGTTTTTT.